One sample yielded the 20 T cell receptor beta chains listed below, sequenced in a study of T cells expressing NK-cell markers. TCRdb reanalyzed the 5' RACE reads, giving one entry per CDR3 protein sequence and no DNA. The table lists over 150,000 distinct CDR3 sequences. Sequencing used blood T cells: a sorted CD56 or NKG2C T cell subset, CD4+ or CD8+ T cells, or bulk PBMC T cells (not recorded which). The origin of the receptors is a man aged 18-70 years in good health.

The genes are TRBV3-1 and TRBJ2-2; TCRdb selects TRBD1, and the lack of DNA leaves this call unchecked. The length of the CDR3 is 17 residues. Germline V lookup: CDR1 LGHDT, CDR2 YNNKEL (reference sequence). The CDR3 reads CASSQDPRHRGAGELFF.

The J gene is TRBJ2-5, the V gene TRBV20-1; TCRdb outputs TRBD2, but without DNA this stays unchecked. CDR1 and CDR2 from the germline V gene are DFQATT and SNEGSKA (reference sequence). The length of the CDR3 is 17 residues. CDR3 in amino acids: CSASGDTTTSWFETQYF.

This chain links TRBV11-1 with TRBJ1-1; there is no DNA to check the TCRdb D call of TRBD1. This CDR3 comprises 15 residues. From germline, CDR1 is SGHAT and CDR2 FQDESV (reference sequence). The chain's CDR3 is CASSRQQGVVAEAFF. Full variable domain (rest looked up from reference TRBV11-1 and TRBJ1-1): EAEVAQSPRYKITEKSQAVAFWCDPISGHATLYWYRQILGQGPELLVQFQDESVVDDSQLPKDRFSAERLKGVDSTLKIQPAELGDSAMYLCASSRQQGVVAEAFFGQGTRLTVV.

CDR3 protein: CASSLGTQAQYF. The gene calls are TRBV27 and TRBJ2-3. The germline V gene has CDR1 MNHEY and CDR2 SMNVEV (reference sequence). CDR3 size: 12 residues.

The chain has TRBV3-1 and TRBJ2-3; the TCRdb call, TRBD2, lacks DNA for checking. The CDR3 totals 15 residues. Germline V gene lookup returns CDR1 LGHDT and CDR2 YNNKEL (reference sequence). This CDR3 is CASSPWTESTDTQYF.

The gene calls are TRBV2 and TRBJ2-7; TCRdb picks TRBD1, but there is no DNA to check that call. The length of the CDR3 is 14 residues. The germline V gene has CDR1 SNHLY and CDR2 FYNNEI. The CDR3 sequence is CASSERDRAYEQYF.

The chain links TRBV19 to TRBJ2-7. Germline CDR1 reads LNHDA; CDR2 reads SQIVND (reference sequence). There are 13 residues in the CDR3. The CDR3 here is CASSIPNLGEQYF.

The chain joins TRBV13 to TRBJ2-1; the D gene TCRdb calls, TRBD2, cannot be checked with no DNA. The CDR3 is made up of 16 amino acids. The germline V gene has CDR1 PRHDT and CDR2 FYEKMQ (reference sequence). The CDR3 here is CASSLGPSGGQSEQFF.

The chain combines TRBV28 with TRBJ2-7; as DNA is missing, the TRBD1 call by TCRdb cannot be tested. In germline, CDR1 is MDHEN, CDR2 SYDVKM. This CDR3 contains 15 residues. The CDR3 spells CASSLALGRSYEQYF.

This chain joins TRBV28 and TRBJ2-7; TCRdb returns TRBD1, unconfirmable since there is no DNA. The CDR3 totals 15 residues. Looked up from germline, CDR1 is MDHEN and CDR2 is SYDVKM. This CDR3 is CASRNKRDSSYEQYF.

This chain connects TRBV7-3 to TRBJ2-1; TCRdb designates TRBD1, a call that cannot be tested without DNA. Germline loops: CDR1 SGHTA, CDR2 FQGTGA. This CDR3 region has 14 residues. CDR3 amino acids: CASSSGQGHNEQFF.

The rearrangement joins TRBV28 to TRBJ2-2; TCRdb designates TRBD1, a call that cannot be tested without DNA. CDR3 length: 16 amino acids. CDR1 and CDR2 (germline): MDHEN, SYDVKM. CDR3 sequence: CASSPLIGPNTGELFF.

V usage is TRBV9 and J usage is TRBJ1-1; the TCRdb call, TRBD1, lacks DNA for checking. CDR3 length: 15 amino acids. Germline V gives CDR1 SGDLS, CDR2 YYNGEE. The CDR3: CASSPRTGPNTEAFF.

V usage is TRBV7-6 and J usage is TRBJ2-7; TCRdb names TRBD2, which stays unverified in the absence of DNA. Germline-derived CDR1 and CDR2 are SGHVS and FNYEAQ. CDR3 length: 18 residues. The CDR3 here is CASSFQESGLAGGYEQYF.

V gene TRBV28 combines with J gene TRBJ1-1; TCRdb's D call, TRBD1, is unchecked because there is no DNA. Germline V gene sequence: CDR1 MDHEN, CDR2 SYDVKM. This CDR3 has 15 amino acids. The CDR3 reads CASRTTGSMNTEAFF.

The chain combines TRBV5-4 with TRBJ2-5. The CDR3 is 14 amino acids. Germline values: CDR1 SGHNT, CDR2 YYREEE (reference sequence). CDR3 in amino acids: CASSLGAGLETQYF.

This rearrangement joins TRBV9 to TRBJ2-3; the D call from TCRdb, TRBD1, cannot be confirmed without DNA. The germline V gene encodes CDR1 SGDLS and CDR2 YYNGEE. The length of the CDR3 is 15 residues. The CDR3: CASSVGQGTADTQYF.

The V gene is TRBV6-6, the J gene TRBJ2-7; the D gene TCRdb calls, TRBD1, cannot be checked with no DNA. The CDR3 loop spans 12 amino acids. Looked up from germline, CDR1 is MNHNY and CDR2 is SVGAGI (reference sequence). CDR3 region: CASQFPGTEQYF.

The chain joins TRBV2 to TRBJ1-2; the TCRdb call, TRBD1, lacks DNA for checking. Germline values: CDR1 SNHLY, CDR2 FYNNEI. CDR3 length equals 14 residues. CDR3 region: CASSGGRELDGYTF.

V is TRBV24-1 and J is TRBJ1-2; TCRdb selects TRBD1, and the lack of DNA leaves this call unchecked. The CDR3 covers 14 residues. CDR1 is KGHDR, CDR2 SFDVKD, per germline. The CDR3 here is CATSAPDPSYGYTF.